The source of this T cell receptor (beta chain) is a study of CD8 T cells in Susac syndrome. Findings of the study overall: The TCR sequencing and HLA analysis in the study involved a relatively small number of individuals, as the study acknowledged.

V lost 6 bases and J 1 base, leaving 12 bases between the germline ends. The CDR3 has 15 residues. From germline, CDR1 is KGHSH and CDR2 LQKENI. cDNA came from roughly 0.53 to 1 ug RNA primed by random hexamers. TCRdb recomputed calls from the immunoSEQ multiplex PCR reads with MiXCR, one row per CDR3 protein. The sample carries about 130,000 distinct CDR3 sequences, approximately 96% recorded once. Turning to this clonotype: Its antigen is still unknown.

V usage is TRBV18 and J usage is TRBJ2-2; D unclear. This clonotype was obtained from a human donor with Susac syndrome. Sequencing was carried out using CD8+ T cells from PBMCs. CDR3 protein: CASSPTDRNTGELFF. CDR3 sequence (DNA): TGTGCCAGCTCCCCTACCGACCGGAACACCGGGGAGCTGTTTTTT.